This is a list of T cell receptor beta chains from one sample in a study of T cell responses to AZD1222 COVID-19 vaccine. TCRdb's table, derived via immunoSEQ multiplex PCR, lists solely in-frame clones and lacks some. The sample consists of around 100,000 clones, approximately 87% of them appearing once. This specimen was peripheral blood, taken on day 0 of AZD1222 vaccination. The receptors derive from an adult in good health. The conserved cysteine and the conserved F or W are not part of the CDR3 here. Size values are once, few and many counts, or a class for expanded clones, and some rows have none.

>TRBJ2-5|TRBV6-5|.
ASRAGGETQY
>TRBJ1-1|TRBV11-2|.
ASSARGGYRDTEAF
>TRBJ2-7|TRBV5-1|once
ASSGLQGAPFEQY
>TRBJ1-2|TRBV13|.
ASSFKYHKDDYGYT
>TRBJ1-5|TRBV6-2/TRBV6-3|.
ASSYSFEVWVPGQLNQPQH
>TRBJ1-2|TRBV19|.
ASSILPGQGGSYGYT
>TRBJ1-5|TRBV2|.
ASSEEGNQPQH
>TRBJ1-5|TRBV19|.
ASNKQGVGSNQPQH
>TRBJ2-7|TRBV20-1|.
SAGDSYEQY
>TRBJ2-2|TRBV6-2/TRBV6-3|.
ASSSDGGRGSTGELF
>TRBJ1-5|TRBV29-1|.
SASLGAGNQPQH
>TRBJ1-1|TRBV7-2|.
ASSTGTERF
>TRBJ2-3|TRBV7-8|.
ASSHSGTGSTDTQY
>TRBJ2-5|TRBV29-1|.
SVGTGGSTETQY
>TRBJ1-4|TRBV5-8|.
ASSLDREGTEKLF
>TRBJ2-7|TRBV2|.
ASSGERGAYEQY
>TRBJ2-5|TRBV5-6|.
ASSRPGQQETQY
>TRBJ1-4|TRBV5-8|.
ASSFVPNEKLF
>TRBJ1-5|TRBV28|.
ASTDSGRPQH
>TRBJ2-7|TRBV11-2|.
ASSFMASGDYEQY
>TRBJ1-1|TRBV27|.
ASRSSFVTNTEAF
>TRBJ2-1|TRBV3-1/TRBV3-2|.
ASSPRTSRVYNEQF
>TRBJ2-7|TRBV18|once
ASSPRGQSSYEQY
>TRBJ1-1|TRBV7-3|.
ASSPPGVDTEAF
>TRBJ1-2|TRBV7-6|.
ASSPFGGTSEGYT
>TRBJ1-1|TRBV7-9|.
ASSRNGQTRGTEAF
>TRBJ1-4|TRBV5-1|.
ASSFTGVGTNEKLF
>TRBJ1-2|TRBV20-1|.
SASYGSYGYT
>TRBJ1-5|TRBV19|.
ASSMGGNQPQH
>TRBJ2-5|TRBV7-7|.
ASSLVDRETQY
>TRBJ1-1|TRBV27|.
ASSFLTPGVANTEAF
>TRBJ1-1|TRBV7-2|.
ASSPGPRNTEAF
>TRBJ1-1|TRBV7-8|.
ASSLGAVVTEAF
>TRBJ2-7|TRBV5-3|.
ARSTKEEQY
>TRBJ1-2|TRBV15|.
ATRAGGTRYGYT
>TRBJ2-7|TRBV6-6|.
ASRLQGVSYEQY
>TRBJ2-7|TRBV27|.
ASSYRVGEQY
>TRBJ1-5|TRBV2|.
ASSEGGFGQPQH
>TRBJ2-7|TRBV9|.
ASSVGRLLSEQY
>TRBJ2-5|TRBV11-3|.
ASSLAPGLRETQY
>TRBJ1-4|TRBV15|.
ATSPGQTDEKLF
>TRBJ2-3|TRBV30|.
AWNRPDGADTQY
>TRBJ1-4|TRBV7-2|once
ASSGGGDEKLF
>TRBJ2-3|TRBV7-2|.
ASSASPDSYTDTQY
>TRBJ2-7|TRBV18|once
ASSPYIRLAGPYEQY
>TRBJ2-3|TRBV19|.
ASSIGSTDTQY
>TRBJ1-5|TRBV10-3|.
AISELGNQPQH
>TRBJ1-2|TRBV6-2/TRBV6-3|.
ASSPSGQHYGYT
>TRBJ2-5|TRBV25-1|.
ASSGTSGGKETQY
>TRBJ1-4|TRBV19|.
ASSRSHLNEKLF
>TRBJ1-2|TRBV18|.
ASSPRRTADLYGYT
>TRBJ2-1|TRBV12-3/TRBV12-4|.
ASSLAGYAEQF
>TRBJ1-6|TRBV27|.
ASSLYREQSPLH